These 7 T cell receptor beta chains were all obtained from the same sample, sequenced in a study of T cells in Graves' hyperthyroidism and ophthalmopathy. Using RNA transcripts as the source, TCR beta CDR3 regions were amplified. The HTBI primer set was used in a first-round RT-PCR of the TCR CDR3. TCRdb recomputed calls from the multiplex PCR reads with MiXCR, one row per CDR3 protein. This sample carries approximately 600,000 distinct CDR3 sequences, 15% to 20% of them seen once, and the ten largest clones take 3.5% to 4%. Source material: blood. Receptors originate from a woman aged 25-40 years with Graves' hyperthyroidism.

This clonotype was counted many times. V and J are TRBV5-1 and TRBJ2-7, with TRBD2 identical over 9 bases. CDR1 and CDR2 (germline): SGHRS, YFSETQ. The CDR3 is made up of 16 amino acids. Trimming took 4 bases from V and 6 from J; bases not matched to a gene: 14. The CDR3 here is CASSHHGREGLGEQYF. The CDR3 nucleotides are TGCGCCAGCAGCCACCATGGGCGGGAGGGCCTTGGCGAGCAGTACTTC.

This clonotype has ten or more counts. The chain uses TRBV6-1 and TRBJ2-5, with 9 bases aligning to TRBD1. Germline CDR1 MNHNS, CDR2 SASEGT. This CDR3 region has 15 residues. V lost 0 bases to trimming and J lost 6 bases; unmatched junction nucleotides: 5. This chain's CDR3 is CASSEAGTGWQTQYF. DNA for the CDR3: TGTGCCAGCAGTGAAGCTGGGACAGGGTGGCAGACCCAGTACTTC.

The rearrangement joins TRBV13 to TRBJ1-6, with no clear D. This CDR3 has 12 amino acids. Germline V lookup: CDR1 PRHDT, CDR2 FYEKMQ (reference sequence). V lost 5 bases and J 7 bases, leaving 6 bases between the germline ends. The CDR3 nucleotides read TGTGCCAGCAGCCACGGGAATTCACCCCTCCACTTT. Protein: CASSHGNSPLHF.

This clonotype was found many times. CDR3 nucleotides: TGTGCCAGCAGTTTCATCGGGCGCGGCTATGGCTACACCTTC. The encoded protein is CASSFIGRGYGYTF. V usage is TRBV12-3 or TRBV12-4 and J usage is TRBJ1-2; D remains unclear. The V gene lost 3 bases and the J gene lost 4 bases, with 12 bases spanning the gap. CDR3 length: 14 residues.

This clonotype was found a few times. V and J are TRBV3-1 and TRBJ2-5; D is possibly TRBD2 (5 bases). Germline CDR1 LGHDT, CDR2 YNNKEL (reference sequence). The V gene lost 1 base and the J gene lost 4 bases, with 7 bases spanning the gap. The CDR3 runs to 13 residues. The CDR3 is CASSQAGTETQYF. In DNA, the CDR3 is TGTGCCAGCAGCCAAGCGGGAACAGAGACCCAGTACTTC.

In its sample, this clonotype was seen many times. V usage is TRBV6-6 and J usage is TRBJ2-1, with D possibly matching TRBD2 (5 bases). Trimming stripped 2 bases from V and 3 bases from J, with 11 bases between. Germline lookup yields CDR1 MNHNY and CDR2 SVGAGI (reference sequence). The CDR3 length is 15 residues. This CDR3 reads CASSYGGQDYNEQFF. The CDR3 DNA is TGTGCCAGCAGTTACGGCGGGCAAGACTACAATGAGCAGTTCTTC.

In the case of this clonotype: Being one base from a much bigger clone, this may be a read error. This sequence joins TRBV12-3 or TRBV12-4 and TRBJ2-5, with D maybe TRBD2 (6 bases). V lost 4 bases and J 1 base, leaving 13 bases between the germline ends. This CDR3 region has 15 residues. The CDR3 sequence is CASSSADYFQETQYF. CDR3 DNA sequence: TGTGCCAGCAGTTCTGCGGACTATTTCCAAGAGACCCAGTACTTC.